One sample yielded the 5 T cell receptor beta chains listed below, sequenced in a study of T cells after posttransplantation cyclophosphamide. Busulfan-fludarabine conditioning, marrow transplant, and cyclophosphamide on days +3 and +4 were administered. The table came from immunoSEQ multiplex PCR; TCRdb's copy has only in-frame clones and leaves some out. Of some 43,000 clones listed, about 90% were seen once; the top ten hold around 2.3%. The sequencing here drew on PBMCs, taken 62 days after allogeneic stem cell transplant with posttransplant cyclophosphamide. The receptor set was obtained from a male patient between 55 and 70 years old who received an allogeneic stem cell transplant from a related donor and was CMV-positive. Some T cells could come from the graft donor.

The CDR3 sequence is CASSGSGRGGNTIYF. As DNA, the CDR3 is TGTGCCAGCAGTGGATCCGGACGGGGAGGAAACACCATATATTTT. The V gene is TRBV6-1, the J gene TRBJ1-3; unclear D gene. Trimming pared 4 bases from V and 4 bases from J, leaving 14 bases between. CDR3 length equals 15 residues. In germline, CDR1 is MNHNS, CDR2 SASEGT.

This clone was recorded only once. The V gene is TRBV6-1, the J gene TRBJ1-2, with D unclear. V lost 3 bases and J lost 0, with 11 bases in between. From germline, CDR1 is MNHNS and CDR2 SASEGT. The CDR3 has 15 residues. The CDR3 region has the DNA TGTGCCAGCAGTGAGGTGAGGGTACCTAACTATGGCTACACCTTC. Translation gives CASSEVRVPNYGYTF.

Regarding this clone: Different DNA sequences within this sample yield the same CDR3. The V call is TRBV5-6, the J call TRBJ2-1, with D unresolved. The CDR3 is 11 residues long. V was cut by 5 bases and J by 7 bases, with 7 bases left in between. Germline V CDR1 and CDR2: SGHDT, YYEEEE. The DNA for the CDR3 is TGTGCCAGCAGTCTAAGAAATGAGCAGTTCTTC. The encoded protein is CASSLRNEQFF.

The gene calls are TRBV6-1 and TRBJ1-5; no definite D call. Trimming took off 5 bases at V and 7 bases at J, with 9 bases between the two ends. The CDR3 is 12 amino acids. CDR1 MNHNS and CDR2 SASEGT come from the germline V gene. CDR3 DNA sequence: TGTGCCAGCAGTATGAGGGAGCAGCCCCAGCATTTT. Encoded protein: CASSMREQPQHF.

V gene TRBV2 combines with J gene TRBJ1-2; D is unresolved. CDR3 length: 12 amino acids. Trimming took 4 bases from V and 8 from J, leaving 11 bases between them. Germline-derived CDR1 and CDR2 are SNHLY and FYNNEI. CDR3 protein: CASSAQTGGYTF. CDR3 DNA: TGTGCCAGCAGTGCACAGACGGGGGGCTACACCTTC.